Given below is one T cell receptor beta chain in context. This clone was observed a single time. Which antigen it targets is not known. No clone much larger than this one lies a single base away; base qualities are absent. What the treatment or condition label conveys for this sample: high-dose cyclophosphamide on days +3 and +4 as single-agent GVHD prophylaxis. Patients in the PTCy group got busulfan and fludarabine conditioning, a marrow graft from a related or unrelated donor, and cyclophosphamide on days +3 and +4. PTCy-treated patients were drawn from a prospective multi-institutional clinical trial. Mononuclear cells from peripheral blood and bone marrow were separated by Ficoll-Hypaque density centrifugation and then cryopreserved. FACS on a FACSAria II was used to sort CD4+ and CD8+ T cells, including the naive and memory subsets. The data stem from a study of T cells after posttransplantation cyclophosphamide (TCRdb year 2016). About the full investigation: Using TRB sequencing, the study followed how the T cell repertoire reconstituted after myeloablative bone marrow transplantation in which posttransplantation cyclophosphamide served as GVHD prophylaxis. Samples from around 35 PTCy-treated patients and approximately 16 related bone marrow donors of those patients were subjected to antigen receptor sequencing. Blood from all 35 or so PTCy patients who had 1-year posttransplant specimens underwent TRB sequencing. TRB sequencing was also done on up to about 3 additional blood samples from 2 to 5.2 years after transplant in 3 patients, and on pretransplant blood from several patients. Because TRA and TRB clonality correlated tightly in several samples, later TCR analyses were limited to TRB. Public TRB sequences were queried against a database of over 3,600 sequences associated with responses to pathogens, tumor antigens, self-antigens and alloantigens. What the research found in general, with its limitations: Donor-recipient similarity was low at 1-2 months but increased during the first year, and donor CD8+ memory clones often dominated later blood repertoires. The TRB repertoires of T cells infiltrating skin or GI tract showed only limited overlap with the TRB repertoires of T cells in blood. Across 45 or so patients, TRB clonality was highly associated with recipient CMV seropositivity and CMV reactivation, and PTCy diversity was similar to diversity in CNI/methotrexate controls.

Genomic DNA was the input for TRB sequencing, which was run either with the immunoSEQ assay at survey resolution or with the hsTCRB kit. The paper's processing steps were these. Initial read processing used immunoSEQ software, and repertoire analyses used the LymphoSeq R package. Clonality was computed as 1 minus normalized Shannon entropy, and a Gini coefficient was also calculated for each TRB dataset. Phenotypes of unsorted samples were inferred by mapping TRB sequences from sorted subsets of the recipient or donor onto unsorted samples of the same recipient. As stored in TCRdb, this immuneACCESS dataset retains in-frame rearrangements with V and J assigned. A fraction of the clones does not appear; measured against another copy, unresolved V genes explain less than half of the discrepancy, and the remainder lacks a known reason. V, J and clone size reflect that table, while D and trimming were determined from the DNA. Recorded for this sample are 30,000 to 45,000 clones; around four fifths of them occurred a single time. Around 8.1% of the sample belongs to the ten largest clones.

The TCR was taken from a female patient in her 40s who received an allogeneic stem cell transplant from a related donor, was CMV-positive, and had no GVHD. Post transplant, some T cells may arise from the graft donor. Specimen: CD4+ T cells sorted from blood, collected 1,700 to 2,000 days after a stem cell transplant with posttransplant cyclophosphamide.

The DNA sequence is as follows: TGTGCCAGCTCGCGGGGGCTCTTGAACACTGAAGCTTTCTTT. It translates as CASSRGLLNTEAFF. In this chain, TRBV18 is recombined with TRBJ1-1; a weak D assignment points to TRBD1 (6 bases agree). There are 14 amino acids in the CDR3, from cysteine to phenylalanine inclusive. The sequence is cut down to CDR3 DNA, 42 bases in frame from base 1. The germline V gene yields KGHSH for CDR1 and LQKENI for CDR2. Trimming costs V 6 bases and J 0 bases, and their ends lie 11 bases apart.